This T cell receptor (beta chain) comes out of a study of human T cells and chemical hapten exposure. Across the study: Read at 6 days, the patch tests placed 0.01% DPC on the upper back.

The time point was: patch test 3, about 24 weeks after DPC sensitization. Noted treatment: therapeutic diphenylcyclopropenone sensitization with weekly scalp DPC. Findings and limits, study-wide: With DPC sensitization, TCRs exceeding 1 in 1000 frequency showed no change.

What the library attached to individual cDNA molecules were unique molecular identifiers. TCRdb used MiXCR to reprocess the RACE reads, holding one entry per CDR3 protein. This table holds 99,000 or so distinct CDR3 sequences, around 34% found once. This CDR3 is built from 16 residues. J lost 3 bases, V lost 5 bases, and 11 bases had no gene match. Germline V CDR1 and CDR2: SGHTA, FQGNSA. Details on this clonotype: The antigen remains unidentified.

This chain joins TRBV7-2 and TRBJ2-3; TRBD2 matches at 7 bases. The source of this sequence is a man in his forties with alopecia areata. Some clones in this sample may be carry-over from other donors' samples. The specimen comprised whole blood, sampled in connection with sensitization to the hapten diphenylcyclopropenone (DPC). Here the CDR3 DNA reads TGTGCCAGCAGCCCGCGTCGTGGCGGGAGAACAGATACGCAGTATTTT. This encodes CASSPRRGGRTDTQYF.